This TCR beta chain was recorded in a study of shared clonotypes between healthy human individuals (TCRdb year 2020). Background on the whole study: The cohort comprised two women and a few men aged 18 to 49 years. For each donor, CD4 naive and CD4 memory were each given three plates, CD8 naive was given two plates, and CD8 memory was given one plate. Each donor's leukapheresis produced roughly between about 0.8 and 8.9 billion PBMCs. Different laboratories and diverse techniques were used to prepare libraries and sequence TCR repertoires, to increase sequencing depth and limit assay-specific biases. To estimate repertoire size and how much clonotypes are shared between individuals, the study performed deep sequencing of blood TCR repertoires from 4 to 6 healthy adults. General findings and caveats noted by the study authors: When a few donors were compared, the shared fraction of clonotypes was 5% to 6.5% for naive CD4, roughly 3.3% for naive CD8, roughly 2.3% for memory CD4, and 0.4% for memory CD8. Compared with non-shared clonotypes, clonotypes shared by all four sorted-subset donors had higher generation probabilities. The small number of donors limited the genetic and exposure-history diversity represented. Larger estimated clonotype richness was generally found for naive subsets than for memory subsets. Incomplete sequencing was indicated by rarefaction of sorted-subset datasets, despite the large sequencing depth. Pairwise subsampling led to the expectation that sequencing depth would affect the degree of clonotype sharing among donors. Only blood was sampled, and tissue TCR repertoires likely differ from those in blood.

Healthy HIV-negative adults with no recently reported acute infections or vaccinations were included as donors. Only Caucasian adults living in Nashville, Tennessee, USA were represented among the donors. CD4+ T cells were enriched by magnetic negative selection, after which naive cells were positively selected on CD45RA and the negative fraction was taken as the memory subset. Blood was obtained by leukapheresis, after which PBMCs were separated by Ficoll-Histopaque density gradient centrifugation and cryopreserved in liquid nitrogen vapor phase. Analytical flow cytometry was used to check the purity and quantity of each magnetically sorted T cell population. From each sorted fraction, genomic DNA was isolated and quantified by UV absorbance on a Nanodrop 2000c. The germline V gene (reference sequence) gives CDR1 as LNHNV and CDR2 as YYDKDF. Including the terminal cysteine and phenylalanine, the CDR3 comprises 14 residues. Left in the record is the CDR3 DNA by itself, 42 bases read in frame from the first base. Between the V and J ends, shortened by 9 bases and 3 bases respectively, the junction contains 15 bases.

A remark on this clone: This receptor's antigen is unknown. The record has no base qualities; no much larger clone is one base away.

Using the deep immunoSEQ assay, TCR CDR3 regions were amplified from genomic DNA by multiplex PCR. Extracted genomic DNA from each cell subset was distributed evenly across all wells of several immunoSEQ 96-well plates, and each plate was treated as a replicate. For sorted subsets, each replicate PCR was loaded with about 0.2 ug genomic DNA, equivalent to about 33,000 T cell genomes. Purified libraries were measured with a Qubit 3.0 fluorometer, size-checked on a Bioanalyzer 2100, and measured again with the KAPA Library Quantification kit. Each immunoSEQ 96-well plate was sequenced on its own single-read 150-cycle Illumina NextSeq 550 flow cell. The original pipeline was this. Because the immunoSEQ output held only junctional sequences and lacked quality scores, the filtering could not match the filtering applied to full-length reads. Sequences were annotated with PyIR, a Python wrapper for IgBLAST v1.9, using IMGT germline references to assign V/J genes and CDR3. Reads with weak V/J assignments (E-value above 1e-6), missing CDR3, stop codons, out-of-frame junctions, or ambiguous translated residues were removed. V3J clonotypes were defined by identical inferred V gene, J gene, and CDR3 amino acid sequence. Percentage overlap between repertoires was calculated by dividing the number of shared unique clonotypes by the size of the smaller repertoire. RTK rarefaction, the Chao1 estimator, and Recon v2.1 estimates of unobserved clonotypes were used to assess repertoire richness. Generation probabilities for all TCRbeta clonotypes obtained by the gDNA method from a handful of donors were computed using OLGA. TCRdb provides this immuneACCESS table in a form limited to in-frame rearrangements. Some clones are lacking; in checked studies, under half of them reflect an unresolved V gene, and why the rest are absent is not known. V, J and clone size were drawn from that table, and D and trimming were deduced from the DNA. This sample has approximately 2,300,000 clones in its table, and about 90% of those were observed once. The ten largest make up approximately 0.4% of the sample.

The sequence was collected from a man between 18 and 35 years old in good health. Some clones in this sample may be carry-over from other donors' samples. The sample consisted of naive CD4+ T cells from PBMCs. The intended sense of this specimen's cell subset or site label: CD45RA+ positively selected. Recombination linked TRBV15 to TRBJ2-1; the D gene is unclear. The sequenced DNA is TGTGCCACGACTGTTTTGGGGTTCTACAATGAGCAGTTCTTC. It codes for CATTVLGFYNEQFF.